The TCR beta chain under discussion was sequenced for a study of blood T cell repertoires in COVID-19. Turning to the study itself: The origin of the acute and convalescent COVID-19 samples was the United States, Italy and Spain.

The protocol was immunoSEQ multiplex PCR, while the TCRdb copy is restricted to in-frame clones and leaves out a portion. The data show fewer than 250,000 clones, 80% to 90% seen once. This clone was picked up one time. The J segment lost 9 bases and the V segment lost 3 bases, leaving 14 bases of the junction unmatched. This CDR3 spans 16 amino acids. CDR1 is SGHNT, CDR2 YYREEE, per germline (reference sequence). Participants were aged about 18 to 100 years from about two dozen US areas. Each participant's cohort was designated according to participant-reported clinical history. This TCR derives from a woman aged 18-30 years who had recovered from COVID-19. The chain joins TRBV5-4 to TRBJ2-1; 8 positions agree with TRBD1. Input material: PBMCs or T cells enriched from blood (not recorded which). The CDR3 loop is CASSSWGDWGTGEQFF. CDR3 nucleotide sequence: TGTGCCAGCAGCTCCTGGGGAGACTGGGGGACAGGTGAGCAGTTCTTC.